The 17 T cell receptor beta chains below all came from one sample that was sequenced in a study of response to subunit inactivated influenza vaccine. From the RT-PCR reads, TCRdb called clonotypes with MiXCR, one entry per CDR3 protein. This table has about 570,000 distinct CDR3 sequences, about 10% appearing once. This sample also appeared in a second study, on T cells expressing NK-cell markers. As that study records: UMI-tagged 5'RACE template switching yielded the TCR beta cDNA.

The source was PBMCs from blood, collected on the day of vaccination. These receptors all come from a middle-aged man who received an inactivated influenza vaccine.

The chain has TRBV15 and TRBJ2-3; D gene ambiguous. CDR3 length: 15 amino acids. Germline V gene data show CDR1 as LNHNV and CDR2 as YYDKDF (reference sequence). Between the trimmed V and J ends, which lost 0 bases and 3 bases, there was a span of 10 bases. DNA for the CDR3: TGTGCCACCAGCAGAGACAAGAGATTGACAGATACGCAGTATTTT. Translation gives CATSRDKRLTDTQYF.

This chain joins TRBV7-9 and TRBJ2-1; 13 nucleotides agree with TRBD2. The CDR3 covers 17 residues. Germline CDR1 reads SEHNR; CDR2 reads FQNEAQ (reference sequence). With V trimmed by 6 bases and J by 7 bases, 12 bases remained unmatched. The CDR3 loop reads CASRRGRTSGSGNEQFF. CDR3 DNA: TGTGCCAGCAGAAGGGGCAGGACTAGCGGGAGTGGGAATGAGCAGTTCTTC. The full variable domain, its missing parts supplied by reference TRBV7-9 and TRBJ2-1, is DTGVSQNPRHKITKRGQNVTFRCDPISEHNRLYWYRQTLGQGPEFLTYFQNEAQLEKSRLLSDRFSAERPKGSFSTLEIQRTEQGDSAMYLCASRRGRTSGSGNEQFFGPGTRLTVL.

This clonotype came up many times. One end of the junction varies from germline; a read error may be responsible. J is TRBJ2-1 and V is TRBV12-3 or TRBV12-4, with 9 bases identical to TRBD2. This CDR3 contains 14 residues. CDR3 DNA: TGTGCCAGCAGTCTAGCGGGGACCTACAATGAGCAGTTCTTC. Its translation: CASSLAGTYNEQFF.

In its sample, this clonotype was seen once. The V and J genes are TRBV7-3 and TRBJ2-1; 12 bases agree with TRBD2. This CDR3 contains 16 residues. The germline CDR1 and CDR2 sequences are SGHTA and FQGTGA. The ends lost 5 bases at V and 6 bases at J; junction bases unmatched: 8. The CDR3 region is CASSPEGLAGINEQFF. CDR3 bases: TGTGCCAGCAGCCCTGAAGGACTAGCGGGGATCAATGAGCAGTTCTTC.

A note on this clonotype: A much more abundant neighbour one base away suggests this may be a read error. The J gene is TRBJ2-5, the V gene TRBV9, with 10 bases identical to TRBD2. Trimming took 2 bases from V and 0 from J; bases not matched to a gene: 1. The CDR3 has 15 amino acids. The V gene's germline CDR1 is SGDLS and CDR2 YYNGEE. The CDR3 loop reads CASSVTSGYQETQYF. The CDR3 region has the DNA TGTGCCAGCAGCGTGACTAGCGGGTACCAAGAGACCCAGTACTTC.

This clonotype has at least ten counts. V usage is TRBV19 and J usage is TRBJ2-7; 7 nucleotides match TRBD1. The CDR3 sequence is 13 residues long. The V and J ends lost 6 bases and 3 bases, in that order; junction bases with no gene match: 5. Germline V gene data show CDR1 as LNHDA and CDR2 as SQIVND (reference sequence). The CDR3 nucleotides are TGTGCCAGTAGAAACAGGGGCAACTACGAGCAGTACTTC. It is translated as CASRNRGNYEQYF.

The chain uses TRBV4-3 and TRBJ2-1; the match to TRBD1 covers 9 bases. Germline CDR1 and CDR2: LGHNA and YSLEER. CDR3 length: 17 amino acids. J lost 5 bases, V lost 0 bases, and 8 bases had no gene match. CDR3 protein: CASSQDMGQGRHNEQFF. CDR3 in DNA: TGCGCCAGCAGCCAAGATATGGGACAGGGTAGGCACAATGAGCAGTTCTTC.

This clonotype was detected a few times. The chain is built from TRBV4-2 and TRBJ2-7, with D hard to call. Between the trimmed V and J ends, which lost 0 bases and 6 bases, there was a span of 9 bases. Germline loops: CDR1 LGHNA, CDR2 YNFKEQ. This CDR3 has 13 amino acids. CDR3: CASSQDHRSEQYF. Here the CDR3 DNA reads TGTGCCAGCAGCCAAGATCACCGGTCCGAGCAGTACTTC.

This clonotype showed up just a few times. This rearrangement joins TRBV28 to TRBJ2-4; either TRBD1 or TRBD2 may supply D (6 bases each). Per the germline V gene, CDR1 is MDHEN and CDR2 is SYDVKM. V lost 7 bases and J lost 6, with 16 bases in between. CDR3 length: 14 amino acids. Here the CDR3 reads CASNKQGLGNIQYF. The DNA for the CDR3 is TGTGCCAGCAATAAACAGGGACTCGGAAACATTCAGTACTTC. The entire variable domain, with the rest obtained from reference TRBV28 and TRBJ2-4, is as follows: DVKVTQSSRYLVKRTGEKVFLECVQDMDHENMFWYRQDPGLGLRLIYFSYDVKMKEKGDIPEGYSVSREKKERFSLILESASTNQTSMYLCASNKQGLGNIQYFGAGTRLSVL.

This clonotype appeared a few times. The V gene is TRBV6-6, the J gene TRBJ2-7; D gene unclear. The V gene lost 0 bases and the J gene lost 7 bases, with 10 bases spanning the gap. Germline V gene sequence: CDR1 MNHNY, CDR2 SVGAGI (reference sequence). The CDR3 runs to 13 residues. The CDR3 sequence is CASSYSYPEEQYF. CDR3 coding DNA: TGTGCCAGCAGTTACTCTTACCCGGAAGAGCAGTACTTC.

The rearrangement joins TRBV18 to TRBJ1-2, with a weak D call TRBD1 (6 bases). Looked up from germline, CDR1 is KGHSH and CDR2 is LQKENI. The V gene lost 5 bases and the J gene lost 2 bases, with 15 bases spanning the gap. This CDR3 is built from 15 residues. The CDR3 DNA is TGTGCCAGCTCAACCTTCCCGGGACAAAACTATGGCTACACCTTC. It encodes CASSTFPGQNYGYTF. Together with reference TRBV18 and TRBJ1-2, the CDR3 gives the full variable domain: NAGVMQNPRHLVRRRGQEARLRCSPMKGHSHVYWYRQLPEEGLKFMVYLQKENIIDESGMPKERFSAEFPKEGPSILRIQQVVRGDSAAYFCASSTFPGQNYGYTFGSGTRLTVV.

A few counts support this clonotype. The chain uses TRBV11-2 and TRBJ2-7, with 8 positions matching TRBD1. Germline V gene lookup returns CDR1 SGHAT and CDR2 FQNNGV. The CDR3 is 14 residues long. V dropped 3 bases and J dropped 4; count of bases not matched to a gene: 5. This CDR3 is CASSFGQGGYEQYF. Here the CDR3 DNA reads TGTGCCAGCAGCTTCGGACAGGGCGGGTACGAGCAGTACTTC.

The rearrangement links TRBV15 to TRBJ2-5, with TRBD1 matching over 7 bases. This CDR3 has 14 residues. The germline gives CDR1 LNHNV, CDR2 YYDKDF (reference sequence). After removal of 4 bases from V and 3 bases from J, the junction contained 5 bases not matched to a gene. The CDR3 DNA reads TGTGCCACCAGCACAAGGGACAGTGAAGAGACCCAGTACTTC. This codes for CATSTRDSEETQYF.

Many counts were recorded for this clonotype. The chain couples TRBV7-9 to TRBJ2-2; D is unresolved. V was clipped by 3 bases and J by 1 base, with 9 bases between them. Germline V CDR1 and CDR2: SEHNR, FQNEAQ (reference sequence). This CDR3 has 15 residues. The CDR3 sequence is CASSFLQWNTGELFF. The DNA of the CDR3 is TGTGCCAGCAGCTTTCTACAGTGGAACACCGGGGAGCTGTTTTTT. The complete variable domain, with remaining parts taken from reference TRBV7-9 and TRBJ2-2, reads DTGVSQNPRHKITKRGQNVTFRCDPISEHNRLYWYRQTLGQGPEFLTYFQNEAQLEKSRLLSDRFSAERPKGSFSTLEIQRTEQGDSAMYLCASSFLQWNTGELFFGEGSRLTVL.

The sample holds many counts of this clonotype. J is TRBJ2-1 and V is TRBV14, with D perhaps TRBD1 (5 bases). Germline-derived CDR1 and CDR2 are SGHDN and FVKESK. The CDR3 is 15 residues long. V lost 4 bases and J lost 11, with 21 bases in between. Here the CDR3 reads CASSPHRTTGTKQFF. The CDR3 DNA is TGTGCCAGCAGCCCACACCGAACAACAGGTACGAAGCAGTTCTTC.

This clonotype was seen only a few times. The rearrangement joins TRBV11-2 to TRBJ2-3, with D hard to call. Looked up from germline, CDR1 is SGHAT and CDR2 is FQNNGV. The CDR3 is made up of 14 amino acids. Trimming left V 5 bases short and J 2 bases short, with 11 bases between. CDR3 in DNA: TGTGCCAGCAGCAGCAGGATAACCACAGATACGCAGTATTTT. Its protein product is CASSSRITTDTQYF.

This clonotype has a count of ten or more. The CDR3 protein is CASSLPPQSSTDTQYF. The CDR3, as DNA: TGTGCCAGCAGTCTTCCCCCCCAGTCTAGCACAGATACGCAGTATTTT. The rearrangement links TRBV7-9 to TRBJ2-3, with no clear D. Germline V lookup: CDR1 SEHNR, CDR2 FQNEAQ (reference sequence). V was trimmed by 6 bases and J by 0 bases, leaving 16 bases between them. This CDR3 is 16 amino acids long.